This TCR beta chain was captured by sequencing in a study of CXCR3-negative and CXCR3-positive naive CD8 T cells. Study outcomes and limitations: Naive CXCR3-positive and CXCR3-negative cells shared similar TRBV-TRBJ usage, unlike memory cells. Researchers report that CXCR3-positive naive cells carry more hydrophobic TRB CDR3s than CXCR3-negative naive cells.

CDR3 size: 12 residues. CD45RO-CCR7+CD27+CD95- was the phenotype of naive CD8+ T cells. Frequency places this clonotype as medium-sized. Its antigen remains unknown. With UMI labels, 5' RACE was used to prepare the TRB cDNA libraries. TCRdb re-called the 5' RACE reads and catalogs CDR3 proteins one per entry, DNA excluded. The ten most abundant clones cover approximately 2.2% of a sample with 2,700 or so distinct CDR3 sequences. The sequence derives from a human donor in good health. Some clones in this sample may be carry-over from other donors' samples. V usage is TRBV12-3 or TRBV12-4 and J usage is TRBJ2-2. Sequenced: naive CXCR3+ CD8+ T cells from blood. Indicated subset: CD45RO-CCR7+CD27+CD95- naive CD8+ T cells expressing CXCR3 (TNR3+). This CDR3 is CASSHNTGELFF.